Presented here are 18 T cell receptor beta chains from one specimen sequenced in a study of blood T cells in healthy people across ages. The second PCR ran about 6 to 11 cycles with a sample-barcoded 5' primer and J-beta primers. Using its own MiXCR run on the 5' RACE reads, TCRdb lists one record per CDR3 protein. The sample records over 1,500,000 distinct CDR3 sequences, about 50% being singletons. The sample comprised blood. These receptors all come from a woman aged 40 to 50 in good health.

CDR3 bases: TGTGCCAGCAGCCAAGATCTTTTCTATGGCTACACCTTC. Amino acid sequence: CASSQDLFYGYTF. This chain joins TRBV4-2 and TRBJ1-2, with no clear D. CDR3 length: 13 residues. V was clipped by 0 bases and J by 4 bases, with 6 bases between them. Germline CDR1 LGHNA, CDR2 YNFKEQ.

This clonotype has more than one count but fewer than ten. For the CDR3, the DNA is TGCAGCGTTGCCCGTGCCCTAACAGGGAACTATGGCTACACCTTC. Its protein is CSVARALTGNYGYTF. The chain recombines TRBV29-1 with TRBJ1-2; perhaps TRBD1 as D (6 bases). Germline CDR1 reads SQVTM; CDR2 reads ANQGSEA. This CDR3 has 15 residues. The V end was cut by 4 bases, the J end by 2 bases, with 17 bases between.

V usage is TRBV6-2 or TRBV6-3 and J usage is TRBJ2-1, with D perhaps given as TRBD1 or TRBD2 (5 bases each). The V end was cut by 2 bases, the J end by 2 bases, with 10 bases between. The germline gives CDR1 MNHEY, CDR2 SVGEGT. The CDR3 spans 15 residues. In DNA form, the CDR3 reads TGTGCCAGCAGTTACGTTGGGGGAGCCTACAATGAGCAGTTCTTC. It codes for CASSYVGGAYNEQFF.

This chain connects TRBV20-1 to TRBJ2-3; unclear D gene. From germline, CDR1 is DFQATT and CDR2 SNEGSKA (reference sequence). The germline V and J ends were trimmed by 2 bases and 6 bases, with 24 bases remaining between them. This CDR3 contains 17 residues. CDR3 DNA: TGCAGTGCTAGATCGGTAGCACCGACCCTTGGGGTGGATACGCAGTATTTT. It translates to CSARSVAPTLGVDTQYF.

This rearrangement joins TRBV12-3 or TRBV12-4 to TRBJ2-5, with D uncertain. The CDR3 is made up of 12 amino acids. Trimming removed 8 bases from V and 5 bases from J, with 12 bases in between. CDR3 residues: CASGKVLETQYF. The DNA for the CDR3 is TGTGCCAGCGGGAAGGTTTTGGAGACCCAGTACTTC.

The chain joins TRBV20-1 to TRBJ1-2; possible D gene TRBD1, 5 bases. The V and J ends lost 7 bases and 5 bases respectively, with 17 bases between them. The germline V gene encodes CDR1 DFQATT and CDR2 SNEGSKA (reference sequence). This CDR3 has 13 residues. The CDR3 sequence: CSGTINSSYGYTF. In nucleotides, the CDR3 is TGCAGTGGGACAATTAACAGTTCTTATGGCTACACCTTC.

The chain recombines TRBV6-6 with TRBJ2-3; TRBD1 matches 7 bases. Germline trimming cut 8 bases from V and 2 bases from J; bases unmatched to any gene: 10. CDR1 and CDR2 (germline): MNHNY, SVGAGI (reference sequence). This CDR3 has 15 residues. The CDR3 spells CASHTGTAHTDTQYF. The CDR3 DNA follows: TGTGCCAGCCACACCGGGACAGCTCACACAGATACGCAGTATTTT.

This clonotype has only a few counts. This chain uses TRBV20-1 with TRBJ2-5; 10 bases line up with TRBD1. V shed 5 bases, J shed 5 bases, and the junction held 8 bases outside the gene matches. Germline V lookup: CDR1 DFQATT, CDR2 SNEGSKA (reference sequence). CDR3 length: 14 amino acids. CDR3 region: CSARGTGDRETQYF. The CDR3, as DNA: TGCAGTGCTCGCGGGACAGGGGATCGGGAGACCCAGTACTTC.

The chain has TRBV29-1 and TRBJ2-1; the D is unclear. Germline CDR1 and CDR2: SQVTM and ANQGSEA. The ends were cut back, 5 bases at V and 3 bases at J, with 5 bases in the middle. CDR3 length: 11 residues. The CDR3 region is CSVWNYNEQFF. CDR3 in DNA: TGCAGCGTTTGGAACTACAATGAGCAGTTCTTC.

J is TRBJ1-6 and V is TRBV12-3 or TRBV12-4; no clear D. Trimming removed 6 bases from V and 7 bases from J, with 7 bases in between. This CDR3 is 12 amino acids long. This chain's CDR3 is CASRMQNSPLHF. The CDR3 nucleotides read TGTGCCAGCAGGATGCAGAATTCACCCCTCCACTTT.

This chain connects TRBV5-1 to TRBJ1-4; D gene unclear. Germline V gene sequence: CDR1 SGHRS, CDR2 YFSETQ. V was pared by 4 bases and J by 7 bases, with 14 bases between. This CDR3 is 14 amino acids long. Here the CDR3 reads CASSKLTLSEKLFF. In nucleotides, the CDR3 is TGCGCCAGCAGCAAACTGACTTTGAGTGAAAAACTGTTTTTT.

A note on this clonotype: A much larger clone sits a single nucleotide away, making a read error possible. The genes are TRBV6-2 or TRBV6-3 and TRBJ2-3, with D unclear. The CDR3 covers 12 residues. Trimming took off 4 bases at V and 3 bases at J, with 5 bases between the two ends. The germline gives CDR1 MNHEY, CDR2 SVGEGT. CDR3 residues: CASSCTTDTQYF. The CDR3 DNA reads TGTGCCAGCAGTTGCACGACAGATACGCAGTATTTT.

V usage is TRBV29-1 and J usage is TRBJ2-6; D ambiguous. The CDR3 runs 14 residues. The germline V and J ends were trimmed by 5 bases and 0 bases, with 8 bases remaining between them. Germline CDR1 reads SQVTM; CDR2 reads ANQGSEA. CDR3 loop: CSVKVGSGANVLTF. In DNA form, the CDR3 reads TGCAGCGTTAAGGTCGGCTCTGGGGCCAACGTCCTGACTTTC.

This clonotype was counted only a few times. This chain links TRBV6-5 with TRBJ2-5; tentative D call: TRBD2 (5 bases). CDR1 is MNHEY, CDR2 SVGAGI, per germline. This CDR3 region has 15 residues. V was trimmed by 4 bases and J by 2 bases, leaving 14 bases between them. The CDR3 DNA sequence: TGTGCCAGCAGTTCCGTTGGGTCGGGGCAAGAGACCCAGTACTTC. The encoded protein is CASSSVGSGQETQYF.

V and J are TRBV5-1 and TRBJ2-5; D may be TRBD2 (5 bases). Trimming took 4 bases from V and 3 from J, leaving 19 bases between them. This CDR3 is built from 16 residues. CDR1 is SGHRS, CDR2 YFSETQ, per germline. The CDR3 here is CASSTFAGLGKETQYF. CDR3 nucleotides: TGCGCCAGCAGCACCTTCGCGGGTCTAGGTAAAGAGACCCAGTACTTC.

V and J are TRBV7-3 and TRBJ2-7; D is undetermined. From germline, CDR1 is SGHTA and CDR2 FQGTGA. V was pared by 4 bases and J by 0 bases, with 10 bases between. This CDR3 is 14 amino acids long. DNA for the CDR3: TGTGCCAGCAGCTCGTACGCCGCCTCCTACGAGCAGTACTTC. This codes for CASSSYAASYEQYF. Based on the CDR3 plus reference TRBV7-3 and TRBJ2-7, the full variable domain is GAGVSQTPSNKVTEKGKYVELRCDPISGHTALYWYRQSLGQGPEFLIYFQGTGAADDSGLPNDRFFAVRPEGSVSTLKIQRTERGDSAVYLCASSSYAASYEQYFGPGTRLTVT.

This clonotype came up a few times. The chain carries TRBV6-6 and TRBJ2-5, with D tentatively TRBD2 (7 bases). Germline CDR1 reads MNHNY; CDR2 reads SVGAGI (reference sequence). V shed 6 bases and J shed 4 bases, with 21 bases lying between them. CDR3 size: 16 residues. The DNA of the CDR3 is TGTGCCAGCAGCCCATTCCGGGGGGCTCTCGGAGAGACCCAGTACTTC. Its protein is CASSPFRGALGETQYF.

The table lists this clonotype with a few counts. The chain joins TRBV7-8 to TRBJ2-1, with 7 bases matching TRBD1. After removal of 6 bases from V and 9 bases from J, the junction contained 2 bases not matched to a gene. This CDR3 is 11 amino acids long. From germline, CDR1 is SGHVS and CDR2 FQNEAQ. CDR3 in amino acids: CASRNRGEQFF. DNA for the CDR3: TGTGCCAGCAGAAACAGGGGTGAGCAGTTCTTC.